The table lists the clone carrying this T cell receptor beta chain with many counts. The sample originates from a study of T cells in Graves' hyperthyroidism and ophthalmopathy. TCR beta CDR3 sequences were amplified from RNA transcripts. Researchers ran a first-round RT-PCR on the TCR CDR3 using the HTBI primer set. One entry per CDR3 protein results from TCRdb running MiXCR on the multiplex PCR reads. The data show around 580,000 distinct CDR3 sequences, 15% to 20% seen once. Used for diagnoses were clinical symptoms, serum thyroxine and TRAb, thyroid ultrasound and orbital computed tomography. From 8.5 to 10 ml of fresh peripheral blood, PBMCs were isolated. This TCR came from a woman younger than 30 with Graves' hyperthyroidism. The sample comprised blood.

The CDR3 DNA sequence: TGTGCCAGCAGCGTAGATCGGGAGACCTACTACTACGAGCAGTACTTC. Its protein is CASSVDRETYYYEQYF. The gene calls are TRBV9 and TRBJ2-7, with D perhaps matching TRBD2 (6 bases). V lost 0 bases to trimming and J lost 3 bases, with 16 bases between them. The CDR3 has 16 amino acids. The germline V gene has CDR1 SGDLS and CDR2 YYNGEE.